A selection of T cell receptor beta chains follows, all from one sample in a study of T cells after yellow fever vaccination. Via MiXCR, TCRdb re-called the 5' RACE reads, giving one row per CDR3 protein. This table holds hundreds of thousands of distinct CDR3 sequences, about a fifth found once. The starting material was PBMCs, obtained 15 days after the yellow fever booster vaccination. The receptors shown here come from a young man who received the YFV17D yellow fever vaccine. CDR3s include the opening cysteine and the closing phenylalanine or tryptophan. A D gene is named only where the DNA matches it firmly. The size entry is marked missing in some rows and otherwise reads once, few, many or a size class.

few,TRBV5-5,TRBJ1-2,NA,CASSIAGDTNYGYTF,TGTGCCAGCAGTATCGCAGGGGATACTAACTATGGCTACACCTTC
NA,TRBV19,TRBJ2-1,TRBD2,CASSKARALGGDEQFF,TGTGCCAGTAGTAAGGCCAGGGCCCTCGGGGGGGATGAGCAGTTCTTC
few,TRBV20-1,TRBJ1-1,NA,CSARDLGGPNTEAFF,TGCAGTGCTAGAGATCTCGGGGGCCCGAACACTGAAGCTTTCTTT
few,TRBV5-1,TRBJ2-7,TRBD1,CASSLRSGTGLEQYF,TGCGCCAGCAGCTTACGTTCCGGGACAGGGCTTGAGCAGTACTTC
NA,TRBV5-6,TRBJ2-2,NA,CASSFGVLSTGELFF,TGTGCCAGCAGCTTCGGGGTCCTTAGCACCGGGGAGCTGTTTTTT
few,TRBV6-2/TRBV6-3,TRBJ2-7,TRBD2,CASSYGGDGYEQYF,TGTGCCAGCAGTTACGGGGGGGACGGATACGAGCAGTACTTC
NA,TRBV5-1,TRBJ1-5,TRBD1,CASSPGGTGGQQPQHF,TGCGCCAGCAGCCCTGGGGGGACAGGGGGTCAGCAGCCCCAGCATTTT
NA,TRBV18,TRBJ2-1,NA,CASSPPVTRYNEQFF,TGTGCCAGCTCCCCTCCCGTGACTAGATACAATGAGCAGTTCTTC
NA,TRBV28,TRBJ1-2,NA,CASSLSRPNYGYTF,TGTGCCAGCAGTTTATCGAGACCTAACTATGGCTACACCTTC
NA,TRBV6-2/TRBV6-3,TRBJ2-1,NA,CASSYSGGGHEQFF,TGTGCCAGCAGTTACTCAGGAGGGGGGCATGAGCAGTTCTTC
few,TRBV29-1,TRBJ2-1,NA,CSVDGALGYEQFF,TGCAGCGTCGACGGGGCCCTTGGATATGAGCAGTTCTTC
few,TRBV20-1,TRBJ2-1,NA,CSAKIGGRYEQFF,TGCAGTGCCAAGATCGGCGGGCGGTATGAGCAGTTCTTC
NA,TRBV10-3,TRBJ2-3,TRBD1,CAIRGTGDSDTQYF,TGTGCCATCAGAGGGACAGGAGACTCAGATACGCAGTATTTT
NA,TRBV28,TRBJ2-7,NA,CASREAAVYEQYF,TGTGCCAGCCGAGAGGCGGCGGTCTACGAGCAGTACTTC
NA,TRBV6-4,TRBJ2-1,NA,CASRPYGKQFF,TGTGCCAGCAGGCCCTACGGGAAGCAGTTCTTC
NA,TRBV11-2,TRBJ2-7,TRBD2,CASSLGREWAYEQYF,TGTGCCAGCAGCTTAGGGCGGGAGTGGGCCTACGAGCAGTACTTC
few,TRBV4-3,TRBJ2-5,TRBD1,CASSTPDRDGVETQYF,TGCGCCAGCAGCACCCCGGACAGGGACGGGGTGGAGACCCAGTACTTC
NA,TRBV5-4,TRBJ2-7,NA,CASSDTGGSYEQYF,TGTGCCAGCAGCGACACCGGGGGCTCCTACGAGCAGTACTTC
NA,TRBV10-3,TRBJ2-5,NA,CAISEVGLGTQYF,TGTGCCATCAGTGAGGTGGGGCTCGGGACCCAGTACTTC
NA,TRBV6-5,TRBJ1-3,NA,CASSYSTVPGLSGNTIYF,TGTGCCAGCAGTTACTCGACAGTCCCCGGCCTCTCTGGAAACACCATATATTTT
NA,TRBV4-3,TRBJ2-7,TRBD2,CASSQWREGAYEQYF,TGCGCCAGCAGCCAGTGGCGGGAGGGCGCCTACGAGCAGTACTTC
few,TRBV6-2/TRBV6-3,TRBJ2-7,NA,CASSYARGEQYF,TGTGCCAGCAGTTACGCCAGGGGCGAGCAGTACTTC
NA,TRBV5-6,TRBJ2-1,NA,CASSSPEVGINEQFF,TGTGCCAGCAGCTCCCCGGAAGTTGGTATCAATGAGCAGTTCTTC
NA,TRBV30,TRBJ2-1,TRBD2,CAWSVPRAGGGNEQFF,TGTGCCTGGAGTGTACCCAGGGCGGGAGGGGGCAATGAGCAGTTCTTC
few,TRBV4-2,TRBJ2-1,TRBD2,CASSQELAEPGEQFF,TGTGCCAGCAGCCAAGAGCTAGCGGAGCCCGGGGAGCAGTTCTTC
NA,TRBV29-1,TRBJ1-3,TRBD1,CSAGQGNTIYF,TGCAGCGCGGGACAGGGAAACACCATATATTTT
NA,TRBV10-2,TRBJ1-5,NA,CASSDGGYNQPQHF,TGCGCCAGCAGTGACGGGGGGTACAATCAGCCCCAGCATTTT
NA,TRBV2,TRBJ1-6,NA,CASSGGDGRSPLHF,TGTGCCAGCAGTGGAGGGGACGGCCGTTCACCCCTCCACTTT
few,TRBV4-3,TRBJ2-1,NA,CASSHSGDEQFF,TGCGCCAGCAGCCATTCAGGGGATGAGCAGTTCTTC
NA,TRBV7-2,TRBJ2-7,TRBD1,CASSLTGVPYEQYF,TGTGCCAGCAGCCTCACAGGGGTCCCCTACGAGCAGTACTTC
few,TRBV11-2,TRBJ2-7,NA,CASSSRLVYEQYF,TGTGCCAGCAGCTCACGACTGGTCTACGAGCAGTACTTC
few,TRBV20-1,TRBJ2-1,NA,CSARDDRDNEQFF,TGCAGTGCTAGAGATGACAGAGACAATGAGCAGTTCTTC
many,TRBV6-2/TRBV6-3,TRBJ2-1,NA,CASSYSAEQFF,TGTGCCAGCAGTTACTCGGCCGAGCAGTTCTTC
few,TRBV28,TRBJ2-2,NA,CASSLSTYLPNTGELFF,TGTGCCAGCAGTTTATCGACTTACCTACCGAACACCGGGGAGCTGTTTTTT
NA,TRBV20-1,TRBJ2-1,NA,CSAPGEWMANEQFF,TGCAGTGCCCCTGGGGAGTGGATGGCCAATGAGCAGTTCTTC
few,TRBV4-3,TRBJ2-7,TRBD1,CASSQLTGQGVYEQYF,TGCGCCAGCAGCCAACTCACGGGACAGGGGGTCTACGAGCAGTACTTC
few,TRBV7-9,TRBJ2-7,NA,CASSPGRVVTYEQYF,TGTGCCAGCAGCCCCGGGCGGGTGGTAACCTACGAGCAGTACTTC
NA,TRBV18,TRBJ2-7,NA,CASSSTSRANYEQYF,TGTGCCAGCTCAAGTACGAGCAGGGCCAACTACGAGCAGTACTTC